These 19 T cell receptor beta chains came from one sample sequenced in a study of blood T cell repertoires in COVID-19. Only in-frame clones appear in the TCRdb table, and some are missing; sequencing was by immunoSEQ multiplex PCR. The table has roughly 100,000 clones, 87% seen once. What was sequenced was peripheral blood. All receptors derive from a human donor in a cohort sampled during active COVID-19.

V gene TRBV5-6 combines with J gene TRBJ1-2; D may be TRBD1 (5 bases). This CDR3 contains 15 residues. V lost 4 bases and J lost 7, with 20 bases in between. Germline lookup yields CDR1 SGHDT and CDR2 YYEEEE. The DNA for the CDR3 is TGTGCCAGCAGCGGGGGGGTCGGCGTAGACGGTGGCTACACCTTC. Protein product: CASSGGVGVDGGYTF.

The V gene is TRBV15, the J gene TRBJ1-2, with D possibly matching TRBD1 (5 bases). The CDR3 loop spans 16 amino acids. V shed 1 base and J shed 4 bases, with 16 bases lying between them. Germline V gene sequence: CDR1 LNHNV, CDR2 YYDKDF (reference sequence). In DNA form, the CDR3 reads TGTGCCACCAGCAGAGTGGAGGGACGGGGGGGCTATGGCTACACCTTC. Protein sequence: CATSRVEGRGGYGYTF.

The chain links TRBV19 to TRBJ1-5, with 10 bases that match TRBD1. Germline CDR1 and CDR2: LNHDA and SQIVND (reference sequence). The CDR3 is 16 amino acids. V was clipped by 7 bases and J by 1 base; unmatched bases: 7. CDR3 protein: CASNLDRGRSNQPQHF. CDR3 in DNA: TGTGCCAGTAATCTCGACAGGGGGCGAAGCAATCAGCCCCAGCATTTT.

In DNA form, the CDR3 reads TGTGCCATCAGGCCCCGGGGGGAGGGCGGGAACTACAATGAGCAGTTCTTC. It specifies CAIRPRGEGGNYNEQFF. This chain connects TRBV10-3 to TRBJ2-1; 7 nucleotides agree with TRBD2. The CDR3 covers 17 residues. V lost 6 bases, J lost 3 bases, and 14 bases stayed unmatched. Germline CDR1 is ENHRY and CDR2 is SYGVKD.

V usage is TRBV28 and J usage is TRBJ2-7, with D possibly being TRBD2 (5 bases). CDR3 size: 15 residues. V was clipped by 5 bases and J by 2 bases, with 16 bases between them. Germline-derived CDR1 and CDR2 are MDHEN and SYDVKM. CDR3 residues: CASSLDWTEPYEQYF. Here the CDR3 DNA reads TGTGCCAGCAGTCTAGACTGGACTGAACCCTACGAGCAGTACTTC. Filled out from reference TRBV28 and TRBJ2-7, the complete variable domain reads DVKVTQSSRYLVKRTGEKVFLECVQDMDHENMFWYRQDPGLGLRLIYFSYDVKMKEKGDIPEGYSVSREKKERFSLILESASTNQTSMYLCASSLDWTEPYEQYFGPGTRLTVT.

This chain uses TRBV18 with TRBJ1-2; D gene uncertain. The CDR3 is made up of 13 amino acids. Germline CDR1 and CDR2: KGHSH and LQKENI. V was cut by 5 bases and J by 0 bases, with 7 bases left in between. The CDR3 DNA is TGTGCCAGCTCATCAGTGGCTAACTATGGCTACACCTTC. Its protein product is CASSSVANYGYTF.

This clone appeared once. This chain links TRBV12-3 or TRBV12-4 with TRBJ1-4; D is unclear. This CDR3 contains 13 residues. DNA of the CDR3: TGTGCAGGTATGAGGGAGGCTAATGAAAAACTGTTTTTT. Translating gives CAGMREANEKLFF.

This chain joins TRBV2 and TRBJ1-4; 7 bases are shared with TRBD1. The ends lost 1 base at V and 1 base at J; junction bases unmatched: 0. Looked up from germline, CDR1 is SNHLY and CDR2 is FYNNEI. The CDR3 is made up of 15 amino acids. In DNA, the CDR3 is TGTGCCAGCAGTGAAGGGGACAGAACTAATGAAAAACTGTTTTTT. This sequence encodes CASSEGDRTNEKLFF.

The chain has TRBV4-1 and TRBJ2-7; D might be TRBD1 (6 bases). CDR3 length equals 14 residues. Trimming pared 0 bases from V and 3 bases from J, leaving 9 bases between. Germline CDR1 reads MGHRA; CDR2 reads YSYEKL. The CDR3 is CASSQEGGLYEQYF. As DNA, the CDR3 is TGCGCCAGCAGCCAAGAAGGGGGTCTCTACGAGCAGTACTTC.

The chain carries TRBV10-3 and TRBJ2-5; 7 positions match TRBD1. V shed 6 bases, J shed 1 base, and the junction held 2 bases outside the gene matches. The CDR3 has 13 amino acids. Germline CDR1 and CDR2: ENHRY and SYGVKD. This chain's CDR3 is CAIRRDSQETQYF. The CDR3 nucleotides are TGTGCCATCAGGAGGGACAGCCAAGAGACCCAGTACTTC.

CDR3: CASSRGSSGDSDTQYF. CDR3 nucleotides: TGTGCCAGCAGTCGCGGGTCTAGCGGAGACTCAGATACGCAGTATTTT. The chain is built from TRBV28 and TRBJ2-3; 7 positions match TRBD2. Losses at the gene ends were 5 bases for V and 4 bases for J; bases not matched to a gene: 12. This CDR3 has 16 residues. Per germline, CDR1 MDHEN and CDR2 SYDVKM.

The chain uses TRBV9 and TRBJ1-2; 8 nucleotides match TRBD1. The germline V gene encodes CDR1 SGDLS and CDR2 YYNGEE. V trimming: 2 bases; J trimming: 8 bases; junction bases outside the gene matches: 8. CDR3 length equals 14 residues. The CDR3 nucleotides read TGTGCCAGCAGCGTGAGGGGACAGGCGGAAGGCTACACCTTC. As protein: CASSVRGQAEGYTF. Drawing the rest from reference TRBV9 and TRBJ1-2, the complete variable domain is DSGVTQTPKHLITATGQRVTLRCSPRSGDLSVYWYQQSLDQGLQFLIQYYNGEERAKGNILERFSAQQFPDLHSELNLSSLELGDSALYFCASSVRGQAEGYTFGSGTRLTVV.

This clone was counted at least ten times. The genes are TRBV11-3 and TRBJ2-5; no firm D call. The CDR3 runs to 14 residues. CDR1 SGHNT and CDR2 YENEEA come from the germline V gene. V was cut by 1 base and J by 7 bases, with 13 bases left in between. CDR3 sequence (DNA): TGTGCCAGCAGCTTAGTGTCCAGTCAAACGACCCAGTACTTC. Protein product: CASSLVSSQTTQYF.

This clone has a handful of counts. This rearrangement joins TRBV5-1 to TRBJ1-6; 10 nucleotides line up with TRBD1. CDR1 and CDR2 from the germline V gene are SGHRS and YFSETQ. The V and J ends lost 2 bases and 14 bases, in that order; junction bases with no gene match: 10. This CDR3 spans 15 amino acids. The CDR3 DNA reads as TGCGCCAGCAGCTTACCGGGACAGGGGATGAAGACCCTCCACTTT. It specifies CASSLPGQGMKTLHF.

This clone was found a few times. The rearrangement joins TRBV5-1 to TRBJ1-5; D is possibly TRBD1 (5 bases). The germline V gene has CDR1 SGHRS and CDR2 YFSETQ. Trimming removed 2 bases from V and 4 bases from J, with 13 bases in between. CDR3 length: 15 amino acids. CDR3 bases: TGCGCCAGCAGCTTAATGGGGCAGCTGAATCAGCCCCAGCATTTT. Translated: CASSLMGQLNQPQHF. The full variable domain, rest sourced from reference TRBV5-1 and TRBJ1-5, is KAGVTQTPRYLIKTRGQQVTLSCSPISGHRSVSWYQQTPGQGLQFLFEYFSETQRNKGNFPGRFSGRQFSNSRSEMNVSTLELGDSALYLCASSLMGQLNQPQHFGDGTRLSIL.

For the CDR3, the DNA is TGTGCCAGCAGTTCCGACAGGGGGCTGGAGCCCCAGCATTTT. Translated, it gives CASSSDRGLEPQHF. The chain uses TRBV5-6 and TRBJ1-5, with TRBD1 identical over 10 bases. The germline CDR1 and CDR2 sequences are SGHDT and YYEEEE. The CDR3 runs 14 residues. Trimming removed 5 bases from V and 8 bases from J; junction bases left unmatched: 7. Full variable domain (rest looked up from reference TRBV5-6 and TRBJ1-5): DAGVTQSPTHLIKTRGQQVTLRCSPKSGHDTVSWYQQALGQGPQFIFQYYEEEERQRGNFPDRFSGHQFPNYSSELNVNALLLGDSALYLCASSSDRGLEPQHFGDGTRLSIL.

The chain links TRBV5-1 to TRBJ2-2, with 7 bases identical to TRBD2. Germline V lookup: CDR1 SGHRS, CDR2 YFSETQ. Trimming at V came to 0 bases and at J to 0 bases, leaving 11 bases not matched to a gene. This CDR3 spans 19 amino acids. This chain's CDR3 is CASSLGLRRESANTGELFF. CDR3 nucleotide sequence: TGCGCCAGCAGCTTGGGACTTCGGCGGGAGAGCGCGAACACCGGGGAGCTGTTTTTT. Complete variable domain (other parts from reference TRBV5-1 and TRBJ2-2): KAGVTQTPRYLIKTRGQQVTLSCSPISGHRSVSWYQQTPGQGLQFLFEYFSETQRNKGNFPGRFSGRQFSNSRSEMNVSTLELGDSALYLCASSLGLRRESANTGELFFGEGSRLTVL.

This chain uses TRBV2 with TRBJ1-4; no firm D call. CDR1 and CDR2 from the germline V gene are SNHLY and FYNNEI. The CDR3 is 14 residues long. V lost 5 bases and J 0 bases, leaving 7 bases between the germline ends. The CDR3 sequence is CASSYGATNEKLFF. The CDR3 DNA sequence: TGTGCCAGCAGTTACGGTGCAACTAATGAAAAACTGTTTTTT.

Only a few counts were recorded for this clone. The rearrangement uses TRBV5-4 and TRBJ1-6, with 7 positions matching TRBD1. There are 18 residues in the CDR3. Germline trimming cut 3 bases from V and 0 bases from J; bases unmatched to any gene: 9. CDR1 is SGHNT and CDR2 is YYREEE in the germline V gene (reference sequence). CDR3 in DNA: TGTGCCAGCAGCTACTACGCTCGACAGGGCTCCTATAATTCACCCCTCCACTTT. Translated: CASSYYARQGSYNSPLHF.